The present entry profiles one T cell receptor (beta chain) with its context. The CDR3 runs 13 residues. Germline V gives CDR1 LNHNV, CDR2 YYDKDF (reference sequence). Trimming removed 3 bases at V and 5 bases at J, with 8 bases between. This entry belongs to a study of cytomegalovirus exposure and HLA in healthy donors. The PCR had 60 Vbeta and 13 Jbeta primers. Using immunoSEQ multiplex PCR, the repertoire was profiled, and TCRdb retains in-frame clones only, with some absent. The table includes around 140,000 clones, about 86% detected once. The rearrangement links TRBV15 to TRBJ1-5, with D possibly TRBD1 on 5 matching bases. The TCR originated in a woman under 40 in good health and CMV-seronegative. Sequencing was carried out using PBMCs. CDR3 sequence reads: CATSRGGDQPQHF. In DNA, the CDR3 is TGTGCCACCAGCAGGGGGGGGGATCAGCCCCAGCATTTT.